The sequence of this T cell receptor (beta chain) was determined in a study of OX40 agonist ivuxolimab in advanced cancers. A note on the overall study: Ivuxolimab, which targeted the costimulatory receptor OX40 (CD134), was an agonistic, fully human IgG2 monoclonal antibody. Intravenous ivuxolimab was administered to patients every 2 weeks at six dose levels: 0.01, 0.1, 0.3, 1.5, 3 and 10 mg/kg. The monotherapy dose-escalation portion (N ≈ 52 patients) of the phase I ivuxolimab trial is reported in the paper. Peripheral TCRbeta sequencing aimed to test whether ivuxolimab altered TCR sequence diversity and caused clonal T-cell expansion. Patients were allowed to have had prior anti-PD-1, anti-PD-L1 or anti-CTLA-4 therapy, and roughly 40% of the dose-escalation patients had previously received checkpoint inhibitors. The dose-escalation cohort was about 83% male with a mean age of about 54 years, ranging from roughly 23 to 85. Of the approximately 53 patients in dose escalation, about 20 had hepatocellular carcinoma, some 15 had melanoma, 9 had renal cell carcinoma and 9 had head and neck cancer. Partial responses occurred in three dose-escalation patients: two with cutaneous melanoma and one with hepatocellular carcinoma. General findings and caveats noted by the study authors: In partial responders in the 0.1-3.0 mg/kg groups, normalized peripheral clonal expansion was found to be among the lowest, especially among CD8+ T cells. Antigen specificity was not determined for the clonally expanded peripheral T cells. Low levels of normalized T-cell clonal expansion were also shown by some nonresponding patients. On average, CD8+ T cells showed more expanded clones than CD4+ T cells after ivuxolimab. At doses of 0.1 to 3.0 mg/kg, clonal expansion of both CD4+ and CD8+ T cells in blood was seen between baseline and week 6.

A note on this clone: Its antigen is unknown. Qualities for individual bases were not recorded, and no much larger clone is one base off.

The trial excluded patients who had a history of autoimmune disease or were on systemic immunosuppression. Peripheral blood for TCR sequencing was drawn from every dose cohort at baseline, at cycle 4 day 1 and at cycle 7 day 1. The samples were drawn from a first-in-human, open-label, multicenter phase I dose-escalation trial of ivuxolimab. The trial enrolled adults with locally advanced or metastatic head and neck squamous cell, hepatocellular, melanoma or renal cell carcinoma. Before TCR sequencing, CD4+ and CD8+ T cells were separately sorted from peripheral blood. For sequencing of the TCRbeta CDR3 region, genomic DNA was extracted from the sorted cells. The immunoSEQ Assay was used for sequencing of TCRbeta CDR3 regions. The table comes from immuneACCESS by way of TCRdb, which keeps in-frame sequences with V and J called. Part of the clones is missing from these tables; in studies checked, under half for an unresolved V gene and the rest for unknown reasons. The sample yields about 64,000 clones; around 80% were counted once. The ten largest clonotypes hold 2.1% of the sample.

V loses 8 bases at its end and J loses 4 bases; junction bases beyond the gene matches: 4. The germline V gene sets CDR1 to ENHRY and CDR2 to SYGVKD. Including cysteine and phenylalanine, the CDR3 has 12 amino acids. The only DNA kept is the CDR3, 36 bases in frame from the first base. In this chain, TRBV10-3 is recombined with TRBJ2-5; 7 junctional bases match TRBD1. Sequenced material: CD4+ or CD8+ T cells sorted from blood, taken in a trial of the OX40 agonist ivuxolimab. The receptor was isolated from an adult with an advanced solid tumor such as melanoma, head and neck, liver or kidney cancer. The CDR3 region reads CAIGRTGETQYF. The DNA sequence is TGTGCCATCGGAAGGACAGGAGAGACCCAGTACTTC.